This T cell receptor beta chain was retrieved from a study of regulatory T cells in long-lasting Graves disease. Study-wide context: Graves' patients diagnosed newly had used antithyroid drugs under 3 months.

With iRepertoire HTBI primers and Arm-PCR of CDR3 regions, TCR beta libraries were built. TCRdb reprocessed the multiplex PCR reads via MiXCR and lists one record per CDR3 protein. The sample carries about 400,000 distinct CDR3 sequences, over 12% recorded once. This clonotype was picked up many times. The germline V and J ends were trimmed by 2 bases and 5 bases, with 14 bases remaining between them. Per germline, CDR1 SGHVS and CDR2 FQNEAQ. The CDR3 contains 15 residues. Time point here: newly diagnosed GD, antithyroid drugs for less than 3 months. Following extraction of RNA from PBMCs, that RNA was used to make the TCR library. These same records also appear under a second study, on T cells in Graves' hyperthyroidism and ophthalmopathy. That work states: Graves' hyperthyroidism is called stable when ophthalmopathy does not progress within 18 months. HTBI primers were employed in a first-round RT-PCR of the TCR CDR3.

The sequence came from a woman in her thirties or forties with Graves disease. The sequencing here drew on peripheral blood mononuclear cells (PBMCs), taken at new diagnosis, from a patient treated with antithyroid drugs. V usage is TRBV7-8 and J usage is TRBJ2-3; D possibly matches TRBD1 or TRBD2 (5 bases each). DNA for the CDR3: TGTGCCAGCAGCTTAATTCGGGCTGGGGGAGATACGCAGTATTTT. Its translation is CASSLIRAGGDTQYF.